The 3 T cell receptor beta chains given below trace back to one sample, sequenced in a study of blood T cell repertoires in COVID-19. Data came from immunoSEQ multiplex PCR; TCRdb stores just in-frame clones and leaves some out. The table lists hundreds of thousands of clones, 87% of them singletons. The material sequenced was PBMCs or T cells enriched from blood (not recorded which). These receptors originate from a woman aged 18-29 years with acute COVID-19.

This clone was seen only a few times. The chain joins TRBV7-9 to TRBJ1-4, with D possibly matching TRBD1 (5 bases). The CDR3 is made up of 15 amino acids. V lost 1 base and J lost 8, with 14 bases in between. Germline values: CDR1 SEHNR, CDR2 FQNEAQ (reference sequence). The DNA for the CDR3 is TGTGCCAGCAGCTTAGGAACAGGCGGTAGCGAAAAACTGTTTTTT. It encodes CASSLGTGGSEKLFF.

V and J are TRBV19 and TRBJ1-1; 8 positions agree with TRBD1. Looked up from germline, CDR1 is LNHDA and CDR2 is SQIVND (reference sequence). The CDR3 is 15 amino acids. V shed 5 bases and J 0 bases; nucleotides not matched to a gene: 5. CDR3 region: CASSGSGQVNTEAFF. DNA of the CDR3: TGTGCCAGTAGTGGGTCGGGACAGGTGAACACTGAAGCTTTCTTT.

This chain connects TRBV7-8 to TRBJ2-1; 9 bases fit TRBD1. CDR3 length equals 16 residues. J gave up 7 bases and V 5 bases, and 12 bases lay outside the gene matches. Germline CDR1 reads SGHVS; CDR2 reads FQNEAQ. The CDR3 region has the DNA TGTGCCAGCAGCAATAAGAGGGGACAGGGAATAAATGAGCAGTTCTTC. This sequence encodes CASSNKRGQGINEQFF.